These 24 T cell receptor beta chains were all obtained from the same sample, sequenced in a study of blood T cell repertoires in COVID-19. Generated by immunoSEQ multiplex PCR, the TCRdb table keeps only in-frame clones and is missing some. The sample has under 200,000 clones, about 85% seen once; the top ten hold roughly 14%. What was sequenced was peripheral blood. These receptors were taken from a woman in her 70s with COVID-19, enrolled during active disease.

This clone was counted a single time. The V gene is TRBV5-5, the J gene TRBJ1-6; D is unresolved. V was shortened by 3 bases and J by 6 bases, with 4 bases between the two germline ends. Germline V gene data show CDR1 as SGHKS and CDR2 as YYEKEE (reference sequence). The CDR3 runs to 12 residues. CDR3 coding DNA: TGTGCCAGCAGCTCCAGTAATTCACCCCTCCACTTT. It encodes CASSSSNSPLHF.

This sequence joins TRBV27 and TRBJ2-2; TRBD1 matches at 8 bases. This CDR3 has 16 residues. Germline values: CDR1 MNHEY, CDR2 SMNVEV (reference sequence). J gave up 5 bases and V 2 bases, and 7 bases lay outside the gene matches. CDR3 sequence reads: CASSLTLDRETGELFF. CDR3 DNA: TGTGCCAGCAGTTTAACTTTGGACAGGGAAACCGGGGAGCTGTTTTTT.

This clone was observed a few times. The chain is built from TRBV27 and TRBJ1-5; D is uncertain. The CDR3 totals 12 residues. Looked up from germline, CDR1 is MNHEY and CDR2 is SMNVEV (reference sequence). The germline V and J ends were trimmed by 5 bases and 2 bases, with 4 bases remaining between them. This chain's CDR3 is CASSGGNQPQHF. For the CDR3, the DNA is TGTGCCAGCAGTGGAGGCAATCAGCCCCAGCATTTT.

V and J are TRBV6-5 and TRBJ1-1; D is possibly TRBD1 (6 bases). Germline V gene lookup returns CDR1 MNHEY and CDR2 SVGAGI. V lost 2 bases, J lost 5 bases, and 18 bases lay in between. CDR3 length: 16 amino acids. The CDR3 DNA reads as TGTGCCAGCAGTTACGGGGGGGGGCCCGGGTTAACTGAAGCTTTCTTT. It yields the protein CASSYGGGPGLTEAFF.

The rearrangement joins TRBV15 to TRBJ2-2, with TRBD1 identical over 7 bases. Germline V gene sequence: CDR1 LNHNV, CDR2 YYDKDF (reference sequence). J gave up 11 bases and V 3 bases, and 12 bases lay outside the gene matches. The CDR3 contains 15 residues. This chain's CDR3 is CATSSAGTAAGELFF. In DNA form, the CDR3 reads TGTGCCACCAGCAGTGCTGGGACAGCCGCTGGAGAGCTGTTTTTT. The full variable domain, in which reference TRBV15 and TRBJ2-2 provide the parts outside the CDR3, is DAMVIQNPRYQVTQFGKPVTLSCSQTLNHNVMYWYQQKSSQAPKLLFHYYDKDFNNEADTPDNFQSRRPNTSFCFLDIRSPGLGDTAMYLCATSSAGTAAGELFFGEGSRLTVL.

The V gene is TRBV27, the J gene TRBJ1-4; D is unresolved. The CDR3 sequence is 13 residues long. The V gene lost 7 bases and the J gene lost 8 bases, with 14 bases spanning the gap. Germline V gene lookup returns CDR1 MNHEY and CDR2 SMNVEV (reference sequence). The CDR3 DNA reads as TGTGCCAGCAAAAGGGCCCGAGGGGAAAAACTGTTTTTT. Encoded protein: CASKRARGEKLFF. Full variable domain (rest looked up from reference TRBV27 and TRBJ1-4): EAQVTQNPRYLITVTGKKLTVTCSQNMNHEYMSWYRQDPGLGLRQIYYSMNVEVTDKGDVPEGYKVSRKEKRNFPLILESPSPNQTSLYFCASKRARGEKLFFGSGTQLSVL.

J is TRBJ2-1 and V is TRBV6-4; weak D call: TRBD2 (5 bases). V lost 4 bases to trimming and J lost 10 bases, with 11 bases between them. This CDR3 has 12 residues. Per germline, CDR1 MRHNA and CDR2 SNTAGT. CDR3 DNA sequence: TGTGCCAGCAGTGGGGAGCAAGGGGAGCAGTTCTTC. This translates into CASSGEQGEQFF.

The V call is TRBV2, the J call TRBJ1-2; 10 bases are shared with TRBD1. With V trimmed by 6 bases and J by 8 bases, 6 bases remained unmatched. CDR1 SNHLY and CDR2 FYNNEI come from the germline V gene. The CDR3 sequence is 13 residues long. CDR3 residues: CASSPGQGSGYTF. The CDR3, as DNA: TGTGCCAGCAGCCCGGGACAGGGGAGCGGCTACACCTTC.

The chain recombines TRBV11-2 with TRBJ2-3; TRBD1 matches 9 bases. This CDR3 region has 15 residues. Germline lookup yields CDR1 SGHAT and CDR2 FQNNGV. J gave up 2 bases and V 2 bases, and 2 bases lay outside the gene matches. CDR3 sequence (DNA): TGTGCCAGCAGCTTAAGACAGGGGGACACAGATACGCAGTATTTT. The encoded protein is CASSLRQGDTDTQYF.

This clone was seen a handful of times. The chain employs TRBV18 and TRBJ1-2; D unresolved. Germline V lookup: CDR1 KGHSH, CDR2 LQKENI. The CDR3 is 11 residues long. V was shortened by 3 bases and J by 8 bases, with 7 bases between the two germline ends. CDR3 loop: CASSPKEGYTF. Here the CDR3 DNA reads TGTGCCAGCTCACCCAAGGAGGGCTACACCTTC.

The chain joins TRBV27 to TRBJ2-7, with D possibly being TRBD1 (6 bases). The CDR3 runs to 15 residues. CDR1 MNHEY and CDR2 SMNVEV come from the germline V gene (reference sequence). The germline V and J ends were trimmed by 6 bases and 2 bases, with 17 bases remaining between them. This CDR3 is CASSSGDMRAYEQYV. The CDR3 nucleotides are TGTGCCAGCAGCTCAGGGGACATGCGGGCCTACGAGCAGTACGTC.

The chain couples TRBV6-5 to TRBJ1-5; 8 positions agree with TRBD1. The CDR3 covers 15 residues. Unmatched junction bases numbered 9, after V lost 8 bases and J lost 3 bases. Germline V lookup: CDR1 MNHEY, CDR2 SVGAGI. The CDR3: CASDIQGAINQPQHF. CDR3 nucleotide sequence: TGTGCCAGCGATATCCAGGGGGCCATCAATCAGCCCCAGCATTTT.

This clone has only a few counts. The rearrangement uses TRBV4-1 and TRBJ2-7, with D uncertain. The V gene's germline CDR1 is MGHRA and CDR2 YSYEKL. V was shortened by 5 bases and J by 2 bases, with 10 bases between the two germline ends. CDR3 length: 13 residues. The CDR3 loop is CASSVRGPYEQYV. The CDR3 coding sequence is TGCGCCAGCAGCGTCAGAGGCCCCTACGAGCAGTACGTC.

The rearrangement joins TRBV30 to TRBJ2-5; 14 positions agree with TRBD2. Losses at the gene ends were 4 bases for V and 4 bases for J; bases not matched to a gene: 2. This CDR3 comprises 14 residues. Germline V lookup: CDR1 GTSNPN, CDR2 SVGIG (reference sequence). CDR3 region: CAWMGLAGVETQYF. The CDR3 region has the DNA TGTGCCTGGATGGGACTAGCGGGAGTAGAGACCCAGTACTTC.

The chain employs TRBV4-2 and TRBJ1-6, with a weak D call TRBD1 (5 bases). The CDR3 covers 14 residues. V lost 1 base, J lost 11 bases, and 12 bases lay in between. CDR1 LGHNA and CDR2 YNFKEQ come from the germline V gene. The CDR3 reads CASSQGGSGAPLHF. The CDR3 DNA follows: TGTGCCAGCAGCCAAGGAGGCTCGGGGGCACCCCTCCACTTT.

The chain is built from TRBV7-3 and TRBJ2-2; a possible D gene is TRBD2 (6 bases). This CDR3 is built from 13 residues. The V end lost 6 bases, the J end lost 8 bases, and 13 bases lay between the germline ends. Germline CDR1 SGHTA, CDR2 FQGTGA. The CDR3 DNA follows: TGTGCCAGCAGTATCGGGGGATTGGGGGAGCTGTTTTTT. It codes for CASSIGGLGELFF.

The chain links TRBV18 to TRBJ1-1; a possible D gene is TRBD1 (6 bases). V was trimmed by 6 bases and J by 10 bases, leaving 12 bases between them. The CDR3 spans 11 residues. CDR1 is KGHSH and CDR2 is LQKENI in the germline V gene. CDR3 DNA: TGTGCCAGCTCTCAAGAAGGGGGAGCTTTCTTT. Translation gives CASSQEGGAFF.

The chain combines TRBV2 with TRBJ2-3; 7 nucleotides match TRBD2. CDR1 SNHLY and CDR2 FYNNEI come from the germline V gene. This CDR3 contains 15 residues. Trimming cost V 0 bases and J 6 bases; bases outside gene matches: 6. The CDR3 region has the DNA TGTGCCAGCAGTGAAGCGGGAGGGCCTTCTGATACGCAGTATTTT. It yields the protein CASSEAGGPSDTQYF.

The rearrangement links TRBV20-1 to TRBJ2-7; the match to TRBD1 covers 8 bases. Germline trimming cut 2 bases from V and 12 bases from J; bases unmatched to any gene: 6. Germline V CDR1 and CDR2: DFQATT, SNEGSKA (reference sequence). The length of the CDR3 is 11 residues. DNA for the CDR3: TGCAGTGCTAGAATCAGGGACAGGTCGTACTTC. The encoded protein is CSARIRDRSYF.

The CDR3 loop is CASSSQRVGSYEQYF. The CDR3 DNA is TGTGCCAGCAGTTCACAGCGGGTAGGATCCTACGAGCAGTACTTC. The J gene is TRBJ2-7, the V gene TRBV6-5, with TRBD2 as a possible D gene (6 bases). Germline loops: CDR1 MNHEY, CDR2 SVGAGI. V lost 4 bases to trimming and J lost 1 base, with 14 bases between them. The CDR3 consists of 15 residues.

This clone came up once. The J gene is TRBJ2-1, the V gene TRBV27; 11 positions match TRBD2. The CDR3 sequence is 20 residues long. Germline CDR1 reads MNHEY; CDR2 reads SMNVEV (reference sequence). The ends lost 5 bases at V and 0 bases at J; junction bases unmatched: 15. The CDR3 loop is CASSNLPPGLAGSSYNEQFF. The CDR3 region has the DNA TGTGCCAGCAGTAACTTACCCCCTGGACTAGCGGGTAGCTCCTACAATGAGCAGTTCTTC.

The V gene is TRBV5-1, the J gene TRBJ1-6; 9 bases fit TRBD1. This CDR3 is built from 15 residues. The germline V gene has CDR1 SGHRS and CDR2 YFSETQ. V lost 4 bases to trimming and J lost 9 bases; unmatched junction nucleotides: 8. The CDR3 protein is CASSSEQGASSPLHF. CDR3 sequence (DNA): TGCGCCAGCAGCAGTGAACAGGGGGCAAGTTCACCCCTCCACTTT. The variable domain in full, completed from reference TRBV5-1 and TRBJ1-6, reads KAGVTQTPRYLIKTRGQQVTLSCSPISGHRSVSWYQQTPGQGLQFLFEYFSETQRNKGNFPGRFSGRQFSNSRSEMNVSTLELGDSALYLCASSSEQGASSPLHFGNGTRLTVT.

The chain couples TRBV5-1 to TRBJ1-5; TRBD1 is a possible D gene (5 bases). The CDR3 consists of 14 residues. V lost 4 bases, J lost 3 bases, and 11 bases lay in between. Germline V lookup: CDR1 SGHRS, CDR2 YFSETQ. In DNA, the CDR3 is TGCGCCAGCAGCCTCGACAGCCCCAATCAGCCCCAGCATTTT. Translated, it gives CASSLDSPNQPQHF.

This clone occurred many times. V and J are TRBV5-1 and TRBJ2-2, with 7 bases lining up with TRBD1. The germline CDR1 and CDR2 sequences are SGHRS and YFSETQ. V lost 7 bases and J lost 1; bases outside the gene matches: 7. There are 15 residues in the CDR3. The DNA for the CDR3 is TGCGCCAGCGGGAGACAGGGCTTGAACACCGGGGAGCTGTTTTTT. Protein sequence: CASGRQGLNTGELFF.